What follows are 5 T cell receptor beta chains derived from one specimen sequenced in a study of blood T cells in healthy people across ages. Combining a sample-barcoded 5' primer with a J-beta primer mix, a second PCR ran for roughly 7 to 11 cycles. Each CDR3 protein gets one entry after TCRdb re-called the 5' RACE reads with MiXCR. This table has 800,000 or so distinct CDR3 sequences, around 62% appearing once. Specimen: blood. The source is a man aged 25 to 45 in good health.

V is TRBV5-6 and J is TRBJ2-6; unclear D gene. The CDR3 loop spans 15 amino acids. The V end was cut by 6 bases, the J end by 0 bases, with 10 bases between. Germline V lookup: CDR1 SGHDT, CDR2 YYEEEE. Here the CDR3 DNA reads TGTGCCAGCAAGCCAGTTAGCTCTGGGGCCAACGTCCTGACTTTC. Its translation: CASKPVSSGANVLTF.

This clonotype has just a few counts. The chain links TRBV28 to TRBJ2-7, with TRBD1 matching 10 bases. The CDR3 sequence is 15 residues long. In germline, CDR1 is MDHEN, CDR2 SYDVKM. The junction had 8 bases not matched to a gene; V was cut back by 4 bases and J by 5 bases. The CDR3 spells CASSSSGTGDHEQYF. CDR3 DNA sequence: TGTGCCAGCAGTTCCTCCGGGACAGGGGACCACGAGCAGTACTTC.

The CDR3 sequence: CASSPYDWTGTEAFF. The CDR3 bases are TGCGCCAGCAGCCCCTATGATTGGACAGGGACTGAAGCTTTCTTT. The chain links TRBV4-3 to TRBJ1-1; 8 bases fit TRBD1. The CDR3 totals 15 residues. V was pared by 4 bases and J by 5 bases, with 9 bases of the junction left unmatched. CDR1 LGHNA and CDR2 YSLEER come from the germline V gene.

This clonotype was seen more than once but under ten times. The J gene is TRBJ2-1, the V gene TRBV5-1; no clear D gene. Trimming cost V 0 bases and J 5 bases, with 6 bases left between them. CDR1 and CDR2 (germline): SGHRS, YFSETQ. The CDR3 totals 13 residues. This chain's CDR3 is CASSLDSNNEQFF. The CDR3 DNA reads TGCGCCAGCAGCTTGGACAGTAACAATGAGCAGTTCTTC.

This clonotype was seen a few times. The V and J genes are TRBV29-1 and TRBJ2-7, with 7 bases matching TRBD1. J lost 1 base, V lost 0 bases, and 3 bases had no gene match. The germline V gene encodes CDR1 SQVTM and CDR2 ANQGSEA. This CDR3 has 14 residues. The CDR3 sequence is CSVEDGQESYEQYF. Here the CDR3 DNA reads TGCAGCGTTGAAGATGGACAGGAGTCCTACGAGCAGTACTTC.